The following is a T cell receptor (beta chain) sequence with its context. Its recognized antigen is unknown. There are no base qualities to consult, and no much larger clone falls within one base. Library preparation was by PCR. For sequencing, an Illumina HiSeq 2500 was employed. To normalize quantification of the TCRbeta repertoire, the TCR libraries were built with molecular barcoding that relied on unique molecular identifiers. Using fastp at Q25 and MiXCR, TCRdb reprocessed the public reads and kept productive beta chains. Each entry merges the rows of one CDR3 protein and shows their most common DNA and genes. This sample comprises about 400,000 distinct CDR3 sequences, around 20% of them detected only once. The ten most abundant clones make up less than 4.5% of the sample. Including cysteine and phenylalanine, the CDR3 has 15 amino acids. The CDR3 DNA has 45 bases and is translated from base 1. The germline V gene yields MNHEY for CDR1 and SVGAGI for CDR2. Cut back by 0 bases and 5 bases, the V and J ends lie 10 bases apart.

The source of the sample is a study of T-cell reconstitution after alpha-beta-depleted transplantation in children (TCRdb year 2016). Study-level background: Using TCR repertoire profiling, the study followed T-cell immune reconstitution in a quantitative way in children after TCRalphabeta/CD19-depleted allogeneic hematopoietic cell transplantation.

The starting material was PBMCs from the stem cell graft donor, obtained from the stem cell graft. The chain was built from TRBV6-5 and TRBJ2-2; no D gene call is confident. This receptor was obtained from a human donor who donated a stem cell graft to a child with acute myeloid leukemia. The DNA sequence is as follows: TGTGCCAGCAGTTACTCGAATCGGCGGACCGGGGAGCTGTTTTTT. Its translation is CASSYSNRRTGELFF.